This TCR beta chain was identified in a study of vaccination and CD4 T cells after COVID-19. With the Oncomine TCR Beta short-read assay, DNA from cultured CD4+ T cells was sequenced. Extraction of genomic DNA was performed on cultured CD4+ T cells. MiXCR was run by TCRdb on the PCR reads, yielding one entry per CDR3 protein. Among thousands of distinct CDR3 sequences, 28% were seen once, and the ten largest hold about 11%. Treatment: roughly 10-day PBMC culture with coronavirus spike peptide pools or control peptides (ViraFEST assay). The unexposed donor gave CD4+ T cells before the COVID-19 pandemic (2011-2018). This CDR3 contains 14 residues. Germline V gene lookup returns CDR1 SGDLS and CDR2 YYNGEE. V lost 3 bases and J lost 6; bases outside the gene matches: 5. Note on this clonotype: Its target is not known.

This rearrangement joins TRBV9 to TRBJ2-3, with 9 bases fitting TRBD2. The clonotype was recovered from a human donor in good health. The sequenced sample was CD4+ T cells from blood, cultured in vitro. This CDR3 reads CASSGSGSHDTQYF. The CDR3 coding sequence is TGTGCCAGCAGCGGTAGCGGGAGTCATGATACGCAGTATTTT. Variable domain in full (rest from reference TRBV9 and TRBJ2-3): DSGVTQTPKHLITATGQRVTLRCSPRSGDLSVYWYQQSLDQGLQFLIQYYNGEERAKGNILERFSAQQFPDLHSELNLSSLELGDSALYFCASSGSGSHDTQYFGPGTRLTVL.